The source of this TCR beta chain is a study of shared clonotypes between healthy human individuals. This CDR3 contains 14 residues. Per germline, CDR1 SGHVS and CDR2 FNYEAQ. V shed 8 bases and J shed 2 bases, with 15 bases lying between them. Original methodology: Quality scores were absent from the junction-only immunoSEQ sequences, so filtering differed. The method was immunoSEQ multiplex PCR; TCRdb's version includes in-frame clones alone and lacks a portion of them. V, J and clone size are taken as reported in that table, and D and trimming were inferred from the DNA itself. The sample holds about 520,000 clones, around four fifths seen once.

This TCR was sampled from a woman aged 40-49 years in good health. Some clones in this sample may be carry-over from other donors' samples. Sequencing used PBMCs. This sequence joins TRBV7-6 and TRBJ1-2; TRBD1 might be the D (6 bases). CDR3 protein: CASRRDISNYGYTF. As DNA, the CDR3 is TGTGCCAGCCGCCGGGACATCTCAAACTATGGCTACACCTTC.